This T cell receptor beta chain was identified in a study of technical replicates of blood from several donors. This CDR3 comprises 17 residues. Trimming took off 2 bases at V and 4 bases at J, with 18 bases between the two ends. The V gene's germline CDR1 is MNHNS and CDR2 SASEGT. Sequencing was performed with immunoSEQ multiplex PCR; in TCRdb, only in-frame clones are kept and a portion is missing. The profile shows almost 85,000 clones, approximately 97% of them singletons. The TCR originated in a human donor in good health. J is TRBJ1-5 and V is TRBV6-1; D perhaps matches TRBD1 (5 bases). The sample comprised T cells isolated from PBMCs. This chain's CDR3 is CASSEWRGGTGNQPQHF. CDR3 in DNA: TGTGCCAGCAGTGAATGGAGGGGTGGGACGGGAAATCAGCCCCAGCATTTT.